This T cell receptor (beta chain) was sequenced in a study of T cell responses to AZD1222 COVID-19 vaccine. Study-wide results and caveats: There were mostly white British donors and more females than males, and clonal diversity was possibly underestimated.

The assay was immunoSEQ multiplex PCR, and TCRdb's table has in-frame clones only and misses some. The table records fewer than 150,000 clones, around 89% of them present only once. The CDR3 consists of 13 residues. Germline-derived CDR1 and CDR2 are KGHSH and LQKENI. Between the trimmed V and J ends, which lost 10 bases and 0 bases, there was a span of 9 bases. Points on this clone: Its antigen is not identified.

The analysis combined second doses at about 4 or about 12 weeks. The source was peripheral blood, collected 28 days after the second AZD1222 dose. The receptor was derived from an adult who received the AZD1222 COVID-19 vaccine. The rearrangement uses TRBV18 and TRBJ1-4; perhaps TRBD1 as D (5 bases). The DNA of the CDR3 is TGTGCCACCCGGGACCCAACTAATGAAAAACTGTTTTTT. Residues: CATRDPTNEKLFF.